The T cell receptor beta chain described here comes from a study of blood T cell repertoires in COVID-19. Study as a whole: Sites in the United States, Italy and Spain provided acute and convalescent COVID-19 samples. T cells, B-cell-depleted T cells, or PBMCs supplied cDNA or gDNA.

This clone was detected only a few times. The authors' processing: Reference gene primer amplification gave estimated nucleated cell counts. Sequenced by immunoSEQ multiplex PCR; TCRdb stores in-frame clones only, minus some. That table furnishes V, J and clone size, whereas the DNA furnished D and trimming. The repertoire holds about 86,000 clones, with 85% to 90% as singletons. In terms of age and location, participants ranged from roughly 18 to 100 years and lived in fewer than 30 US areas. The source of this sequence is a woman between 45 and 60 years old with acute COVID-19. Sample: PBMCs or T cells enriched from blood (not recorded which).

CDR3 bases: TGTGCCTGGAGGGCCAGGCAAAAACTGTTTTTT. This sequence encodes CAWRARQKLFF. This chain connects TRBV30 to TRBJ1-4; unclear D gene. CDR1 GTSNPN and CDR2 SVGIG come from the germline V gene (reference sequence). The CDR3 has 11 residues. V lost 3 bases and J lost 9, with 8 bases in between.